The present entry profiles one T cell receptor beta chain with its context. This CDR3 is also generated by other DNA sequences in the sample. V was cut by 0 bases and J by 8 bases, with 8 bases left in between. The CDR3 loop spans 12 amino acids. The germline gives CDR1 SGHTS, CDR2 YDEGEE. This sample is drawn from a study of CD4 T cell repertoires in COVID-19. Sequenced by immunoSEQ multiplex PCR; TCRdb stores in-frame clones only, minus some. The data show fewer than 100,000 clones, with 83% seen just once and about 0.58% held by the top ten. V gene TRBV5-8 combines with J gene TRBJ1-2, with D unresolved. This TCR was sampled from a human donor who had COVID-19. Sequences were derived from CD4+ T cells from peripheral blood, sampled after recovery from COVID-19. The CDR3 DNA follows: TGTGCCAGCAGCTTGGACCTGGGAGGCTACACCTTC. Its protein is CASSLDLGGYTF.